This TCR beta chain was identified during a study of T cells in women clearing cervical HPV infection. Study in general: Case blood was drawn when the lesion was first found; control blood after infection became undetectable. Cases' blood sampling followed lesion detection by median approximately 150 days (90 to 200). With HLA typing for only a few women, HLA confounding remains possible.

Worth noting for this clone: Its cognate antigen is unknown. The read halts 3 residues ahead of the CDR3 end, with the missing end drawn from the germline J gene.

Generated by immunoSEQ multiplex PCR, the TCRdb table keeps only in-frame clones and is missing some. The sample data list about 30,000 clones. Study-level findings and limits: Unknown T-cell numbers per sample may underlie the richness differences.

V lost 3 bases, J lost 0 bases, and 9 bases lay in between. The CDR3 length is 14 residues. CDR1 is DFQATT and CDR2 is SNEGSKA in the germline V gene (reference sequence). The receptor's source is a woman between 18 and 70 years old with a cervical HPV16 infection that either progressed to CIN3+ or cleared (not recorded which). V is TRBV20-1 and J is TRBJ1-3; D gene unclear. Sequencing was performed on blood buffy coat. The CDR3 bases that were read are TGCAGTGCTAGGGCGGGAAACTCTGGAAACACC. Residues: CSARAGNSGNT. The entire CDR3 reads CSARAGNSGNTIYF.